This TCR beta chain emerged from a study of T cell responses to AZD1222 COVID-19 vaccine. Study summary: Samples with a second dose at about 4 or about 12 weeks were pooled together. The study's findings and limits: None of the repertoires were sampled until the peak T cell response had passed. The study found vaccine-associated CD4 TCRs spanning spike, dominant at 160-218 and 743-854. A mostly white British donor set with more females was recruited, and clonal diversity was possibly underestimated.

Germline CDR1 and CDR2: SGHTA and FQGNSA. Trimming took 0 bases from V and 8 from J, leaving 16 bases between them. The CDR3 has 15 residues. This table comes from immunoSEQ multiplex PCR, and its TCRdb copy is limited to in-frame clones, with some not included. The data hold about 130,000 clones, with 70% to 90% observed a single time. Details on this clone: The antigen is not known.

The source material was peripheral blood, sampled on day 0 of AZD1222 vaccination. The TCR sequence derives from an adult in good health. The genes are TRBV7-2 and TRBJ1-2, with a weak D call TRBD1 (5 bases). CDR3 region: CASSLAGPKAGGYTF. DNA for the CDR3: TGTGCCAGCAGCTTAGCGGGACCTAAAGCAGGGGGCTACACCTTC.